What follows is one TCR beta chain and its context. Its antigen is as yet unknown. The data were produced by immunoSEQ multiplex PCR, yet TCRdb's version contains in-frame clones alone and is incomplete. Among more than 850,000 clones listed, about four fifths were seen once. These data come from a study of shared clonotypes between healthy human individuals. CDR3 size: 18 residues. CDR1 is MGHRA, CDR2 YSYEKL, per germline. V shed 0 bases and J shed 3 bases, with 18 bases lying between them. Study-wide findings and caveats: Expectations were that clonotype sharing among donors would be affected by sequencing depth.

V and J are TRBV4-1 and TRBJ1-5, with a tentative D call TRBD1 (5 bases). This receptor was taken from a man aged 18 to 30 in good health. Some clones in this sample may be carry-over from other donors' samples. The sequenced sample was memory CD4+ T cells from PBMCs. Subset here: CD45RA-negative fraction. CDR3 in DNA: TGCGCCAGCAGCCAAGAGAAGATGCCAGGGACTACCAATCAGCCCCAGCATTTT. It specifies CASSQEKMPGTTNQPQHF.